Listed here are 19 T cell receptor beta chains from one sample, sequenced in a study of cytomegalovirus exposure and HLA in healthy donors. In the PCR, 60 Vbeta and 13 Jbeta primers were used. Data came from immunoSEQ multiplex PCR; TCRdb stores just in-frame clones and leaves some out. In the table there are approximately 100,000 clones, 65% to 75% of which are singletons. The sample was PBMCs. These receptors came from a woman aged 40 to 50 in good health and CMV-seronegative.

This rearrangement joins TRBV5-1 to TRBJ2-7, with 12 bases fitting TRBD2. V was pared by 0 bases and J by 2 bases, with 3 bases of the junction left unmatched. Germline CDR1 and CDR2: SGHRS and YFSETQ. The CDR3 consists of 16 residues. The CDR3 is CASSLVLAGGPYEQYF. The CDR3 DNA reads as TGCGCCAGCAGCTTGGTACTAGCGGGGGGTCCCTACGAGCAGTACTTC.

This clone has a single count. CDR3 bases: TGTGCCAGCAGCTTACGCGGGGTCAACGCGGGGGAGCTGTTTTTT. It encodes CASSLRGVNAGELFF. The genes are TRBV11-2 and TRBJ2-2; possibly TRBD2 for D (6 bases). In germline, CDR1 is SGHAT, CDR2 FQNNGV. The CDR3 runs 15 residues. V was shortened by 2 bases and J by 8 bases, with 15 bases between the two germline ends.

This chain joins TRBV11-2 and TRBJ2-7; a possible D gene is TRBD1 (7 bases). CDR3 length equals 15 residues. V gave up 0 bases and J gave up 6 bases, with 15 bases separating them. CDR1 and CDR2 from the germline V gene are SGHAT and FQNNGV. The CDR3 sequence is CASSLDRGTDLEQYF. The CDR3 DNA is TGTGCCAGCAGCTTAGACCGGGGGACAGATCTCGAGCAGTACTTC.

This clone showed up just a few times. The chain is built from TRBV5-4 and TRBJ2-5; TRBD2 might be the D (7 bases). CDR1 is SGHNT and CDR2 is YYREEE in the germline V gene (reference sequence). This CDR3 has 14 residues. With 0 bases removed from V and 3 bases from J, the gap between germline ends came to 9 bases. The CDR3 nucleotides read TGTGCCAGCAGCTTGGGCGGGGGCAAAGAGACCCAGTACTTC. Encoded protein: CASSLGGGKETQYF.

This clone has only one observation. The chain recombines TRBV5-1 with TRBJ2-7; TRBD2 agrees at 9 bases. The CDR3 is 19 amino acids. Germline V gene sequence: CDR1 SGHRS, CDR2 YFSETQ. The ends lost 1 base at V and 5 bases at J; junction bases unmatched: 19. CDR3 loop: CASSLRIAGVPMQTNEQYF. The CDR3 DNA reads TGCGCCAGCAGCTTGCGTATAGCGGGAGTACCGATGCAGACCAACGAGCAGTACTTC.

The chain is built from TRBV30 and TRBJ2-5; 10 bases line up with TRBD2. Germline V CDR1 and CDR2: GTSNPN, SVGIG (reference sequence). This CDR3 is 14 amino acids long. V dropped 1 base and J dropped 9; count of bases not matched to a gene: 8. CDR3 nucleotide sequence: TGTGCCTGGAGTGACGAACTTAGCGGGAGGTCCCAGTACTTC. Translating it yields CAWSDELSGRSQYF.

The chain carries TRBV7-8 and TRBJ2-2; 13 positions match TRBD2. In germline, CDR1 is SGHVS, CDR2 FQNEAQ. Trimming cost V 1 base and J 1 base; bases outside gene matches: 6. This CDR3 comprises 19 residues. CDR3 sequence reads: CASSLELAGGKRNTGELFF. Written as DNA, the CDR3 is TGTGCCAGCAGCTTAGAACTAGCGGGAGGGAAAAGGAACACCGGGGAGCTGTTTTTT.

The chain has TRBV7-9 and TRBJ1-5; 8 bases agree with TRBD1. CDR3 length equals 15 residues. In germline, CDR1 is SEHNR, CDR2 FQNEAQ (reference sequence). The ends lost 1 base at V and 7 bases at J; junction bases unmatched: 6. CDR3 protein: CASSLGTGSKQPQHF. The CDR3, as DNA: TGTGCCAGCAGCTTAGGGACAGGGAGTAAGCAGCCCCAGCATTTT.

This clone was recorded a few times. The chain couples TRBV29-1 to TRBJ1-4, with D unclear. The germline V gene has CDR1 SQVTM and CDR2 ANQGSEA. The germline V and J ends were trimmed by 2 bases and 7 bases, with 14 bases remaining between them. The CDR3 covers 14 residues. CDR3 sequence reads: CSVENKNRGEKLFF. The CDR3 nucleotides are TGCAGCGTTGAAAACAAAAACCGTGGTGAAAAACTGTTTTTT.

The chain links TRBV21-1 to TRBJ1-2. TRBV21-1 is a pseudogene. The CDR3 is made up of 10 amino acids. The CDR3 loop is CARRERGYTF. As DNA, the CDR3 is TGTGCCAGGAGAGAGCGTGGCTACACCTTC.

The chain has TRBV28 and TRBJ2-2; D remains unclear. Germline V gene lookup returns CDR1 MDHEN and CDR2 SYDVKM. Trimming took 6 bases from V and 5 from J, leaving 7 bases between them. The CDR3 sequence is 12 residues long. The CDR3 here is CASSWQTGELFF. CDR3 bases: TGTGCCAGCAGCTGGCAGACCGGGGAGCTGTTTTTT.

The chain links TRBV30 to TRBJ2-1; D is unresolved. The CDR3 extends over 12 amino acids. V lost 0 bases and J 7 bases, leaving 7 bases between the germline ends. From germline, CDR1 is GTSNPN and CDR2 SVGIG (reference sequence). CDR3 sequence reads: CAWSVVGNEQFF. As DNA, the CDR3 is TGTGCCTGGAGTGTAGTCGGTAATGAGCAGTTCTTC. The full variable domain, with the rest looked up from reference TRBV30 and TRBJ2-1, is SQTIHQWPATLVQPVGSPLSLECTVEGTSNPNLYWYRQAAGRGLQLLFYSVGIGQISSEVPQNLSASRPQDRQFILSSKKLLLSDSGFYLCAWSVVGNEQFFGPGTRLTVL.

The gene calls are TRBV7-6 and TRBJ1-4; 11 bases align to TRBD1. The CDR3 has 15 residues. Losses at the gene ends were 1 base for V and 7 bases for J; bases not matched to a gene: 2. Germline V gives CDR1 SGHVS, CDR2 FNYEAQ. The CDR3, as DNA: TGTGCCAGCAGCTTAGTAGGGACAGGGGGTGAAAAACTGTTTTTT. The encoded protein is CASSLVGTGGEKLFF.

For the CDR3, the DNA is TGTGCCAGCAGCTTAGGCTCGCACGGGGAGGGGACTGAAGCTTTCTTT. This translates into CASSLGSHGEGTEAFF. V is TRBV13 and J is TRBJ1-1, with D tentatively TRBD1 (5 bases). The ends were cut back, 0 bases at V and 5 bases at J, with 16 bases in the middle. There are 16 residues in the CDR3. Per germline, CDR1 PRHDT and CDR2 FYEKMQ (reference sequence).

The V call is TRBV30, the J call TRBJ1-3, with 7 positions matching TRBD1. CDR3 length equals 13 residues. Unmatched junction bases numbered 6, after V lost 6 bases and J lost 4 bases. Germline V gene sequence: CDR1 GTSNPN, CDR2 SVGIG (reference sequence). Written as DNA, the CDR3 is TGTGCCTGTCAGGGGGGAGTCGGAAACACCATATATTTT. Its protein is CACQGGVGNTIYF.

The chain carries TRBV19 and TRBJ1-2, with 7 nucleotides matching TRBD1. CDR3 size: 15 residues. The junction had 8 bases not matched to a gene; V was cut back by 3 bases and J by 4 bases. Germline-derived CDR1 and CDR2 are LNHDA and SQIVND (reference sequence). In DNA form, the CDR3 reads TGTGCCAGTAGTATCCTATCTAAGGGGGCCTATGGCTACACCTTC. Amino acid sequence: CASSILSKGAYGYTF. The full variable domain, completed using reference TRBV19 and TRBJ1-2, is DGGITQSPKYLFRKEGQNVTLSCEQNLNHDAMYWYRQDPGQGLRLIYYSQIVNDFQKGDIAEGYSVSREKKESFPLTVTSAQKNPTAFYLCASSILSKGAYGYTFGSGTRLTVV.

The chain joins TRBV5-1 to TRBJ1-2; no firm D call. This CDR3 is built from 12 residues. Germline assignment: CDR1 SGHRS and CDR2 YFSETQ. The V end was cut by 2 bases, the J end by 4 bases, with 6 bases between. CDR3 amino acids: CASSFEGYGYTF. The CDR3 DNA sequence: TGCGCCAGCAGCTTTGAGGGCTATGGCTACACCTTC.

The chain recombines TRBV6-6 with TRBJ1-4; D gene uncertain. Per germline, CDR1 MNHNY and CDR2 SVGAGI (reference sequence). This CDR3 has 14 amino acids. V was shortened by 2 bases and J by 3 bases, with 7 bases between the two germline ends. The CDR3 sequence is CASSYGGANEKLFF. As DNA, the CDR3 is TGTGCCAGCAGTTACGGCGGGGCTAATGAAAAACTGTTTTTT.

The genes are TRBV5-1 and TRBJ2-3, with TRBD1 matching over 8 bases. The V segment lost 4 bases and the J segment 1 base; nucleotides outside the gene matches: 5. CDR1 is SGHRS and CDR2 is YFSETQ in the germline V gene. There are 15 residues in the CDR3. Written as DNA, the CDR3 is TGCGCCAGCAGCCCGACAGGGGATGGCACAGATACGCAGTATTTT. Residues: CASSPTGDGTDTQYF.